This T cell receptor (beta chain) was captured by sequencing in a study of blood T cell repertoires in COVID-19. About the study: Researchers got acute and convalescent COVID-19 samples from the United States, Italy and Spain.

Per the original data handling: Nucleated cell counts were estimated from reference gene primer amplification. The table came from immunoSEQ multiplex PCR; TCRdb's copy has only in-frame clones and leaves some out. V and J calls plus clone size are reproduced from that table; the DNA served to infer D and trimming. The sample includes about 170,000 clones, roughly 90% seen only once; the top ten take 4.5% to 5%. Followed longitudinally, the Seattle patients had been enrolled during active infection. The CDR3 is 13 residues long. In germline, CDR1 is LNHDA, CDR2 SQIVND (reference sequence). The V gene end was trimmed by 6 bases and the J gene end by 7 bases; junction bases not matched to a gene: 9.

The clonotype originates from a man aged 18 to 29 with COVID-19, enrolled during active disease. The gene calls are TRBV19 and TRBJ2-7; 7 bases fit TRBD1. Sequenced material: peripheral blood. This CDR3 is CASSLDRVGEQYF. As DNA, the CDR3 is TGTGCCAGTAGCCTCGACAGGGTGGGTGAGCAGTACTTC.